These 4 T cell receptor beta chains originate from one sample sequenced in a study of cytomegalovirus exposure and HLA in healthy donors. TCRdb keeps only in-frame clones here, not all; method: immunoSEQ multiplex PCR. The data contain around 200,000 clones, around 82% of them singletons. Sequencing used PBMCs. The origin of the receptors is a woman aged 18-29 years in good health and CMV-seropositive.

This clone was observed once. This sequence joins TRBV6-1 and TRBJ1-2; unclear D gene. This CDR3 has 13 residues. Germline loops: CDR1 MNHNS, CDR2 SASEGT. The V end lost 1 base, the J end lost 6 bases, and 9 bases lay between the germline ends. Written as DNA, the CDR3 is TGTGCCAGCAGTGAAGTGTTACATCATGGCTACACCTTC. Amino acid sequence: CASSEVLHHGYTF.

The V and J genes are TRBV5-1 and TRBJ2-7; 8 bases are a match to TRBD1. Trimming at V came to 2 bases and at J to 7 bases, leaving 8 bases not matched to a gene. The germline gives CDR1 SGHRS, CDR2 YFSETQ. The CDR3 has 14 residues. The CDR3 DNA sequence: TGCGCCAGCAGCTTTAGGCAGGGGGCGAGGGAGCAGTACTTC. Its translation is CASSFRQGAREQYF.

The rearrangement joins TRBV1 to TRBJ1-5; the table's D call of TRBD1 was not tested on the DNA. TRBV1 has pseudogene status. The CDR3 covers 17 residues. The CDR3 is CTSSRDRTTASNQPQHF. The CDR3 DNA sequence: TGCACCAGCAGCCGGGACAGGACTACCGCTAGCAATCAGCCCCAGCATTTT.

The gene calls are TRBV5-1 and TRBJ2-5; TRBD2 aligns across 13 bases. Germline V CDR1 and CDR2: SGHRS, YFSETQ. With V trimmed by 4 bases and J by 5 bases, 8 bases remained unmatched. CDR3 length: 16 residues. As DNA, the CDR3 is TGCGCCAGCAGCGGACTAGCGGGGGCTGTATTGGAGACCCAGTACTTC. This translates into CASSGLAGAVLETQYF. Looking up the rest from reference TRBV5-1 and TRBJ2-5 gives the full variable domain: KAGVTQTPRYLIKTRGQQVTLSCSPISGHRSVSWYQQTPGQGLQFLFEYFSETQRNKGNFPGRFSGRQFSNSRSEMNVSTLELGDSALYLCASSGLAGAVLETQYFGPGTRLLVL.